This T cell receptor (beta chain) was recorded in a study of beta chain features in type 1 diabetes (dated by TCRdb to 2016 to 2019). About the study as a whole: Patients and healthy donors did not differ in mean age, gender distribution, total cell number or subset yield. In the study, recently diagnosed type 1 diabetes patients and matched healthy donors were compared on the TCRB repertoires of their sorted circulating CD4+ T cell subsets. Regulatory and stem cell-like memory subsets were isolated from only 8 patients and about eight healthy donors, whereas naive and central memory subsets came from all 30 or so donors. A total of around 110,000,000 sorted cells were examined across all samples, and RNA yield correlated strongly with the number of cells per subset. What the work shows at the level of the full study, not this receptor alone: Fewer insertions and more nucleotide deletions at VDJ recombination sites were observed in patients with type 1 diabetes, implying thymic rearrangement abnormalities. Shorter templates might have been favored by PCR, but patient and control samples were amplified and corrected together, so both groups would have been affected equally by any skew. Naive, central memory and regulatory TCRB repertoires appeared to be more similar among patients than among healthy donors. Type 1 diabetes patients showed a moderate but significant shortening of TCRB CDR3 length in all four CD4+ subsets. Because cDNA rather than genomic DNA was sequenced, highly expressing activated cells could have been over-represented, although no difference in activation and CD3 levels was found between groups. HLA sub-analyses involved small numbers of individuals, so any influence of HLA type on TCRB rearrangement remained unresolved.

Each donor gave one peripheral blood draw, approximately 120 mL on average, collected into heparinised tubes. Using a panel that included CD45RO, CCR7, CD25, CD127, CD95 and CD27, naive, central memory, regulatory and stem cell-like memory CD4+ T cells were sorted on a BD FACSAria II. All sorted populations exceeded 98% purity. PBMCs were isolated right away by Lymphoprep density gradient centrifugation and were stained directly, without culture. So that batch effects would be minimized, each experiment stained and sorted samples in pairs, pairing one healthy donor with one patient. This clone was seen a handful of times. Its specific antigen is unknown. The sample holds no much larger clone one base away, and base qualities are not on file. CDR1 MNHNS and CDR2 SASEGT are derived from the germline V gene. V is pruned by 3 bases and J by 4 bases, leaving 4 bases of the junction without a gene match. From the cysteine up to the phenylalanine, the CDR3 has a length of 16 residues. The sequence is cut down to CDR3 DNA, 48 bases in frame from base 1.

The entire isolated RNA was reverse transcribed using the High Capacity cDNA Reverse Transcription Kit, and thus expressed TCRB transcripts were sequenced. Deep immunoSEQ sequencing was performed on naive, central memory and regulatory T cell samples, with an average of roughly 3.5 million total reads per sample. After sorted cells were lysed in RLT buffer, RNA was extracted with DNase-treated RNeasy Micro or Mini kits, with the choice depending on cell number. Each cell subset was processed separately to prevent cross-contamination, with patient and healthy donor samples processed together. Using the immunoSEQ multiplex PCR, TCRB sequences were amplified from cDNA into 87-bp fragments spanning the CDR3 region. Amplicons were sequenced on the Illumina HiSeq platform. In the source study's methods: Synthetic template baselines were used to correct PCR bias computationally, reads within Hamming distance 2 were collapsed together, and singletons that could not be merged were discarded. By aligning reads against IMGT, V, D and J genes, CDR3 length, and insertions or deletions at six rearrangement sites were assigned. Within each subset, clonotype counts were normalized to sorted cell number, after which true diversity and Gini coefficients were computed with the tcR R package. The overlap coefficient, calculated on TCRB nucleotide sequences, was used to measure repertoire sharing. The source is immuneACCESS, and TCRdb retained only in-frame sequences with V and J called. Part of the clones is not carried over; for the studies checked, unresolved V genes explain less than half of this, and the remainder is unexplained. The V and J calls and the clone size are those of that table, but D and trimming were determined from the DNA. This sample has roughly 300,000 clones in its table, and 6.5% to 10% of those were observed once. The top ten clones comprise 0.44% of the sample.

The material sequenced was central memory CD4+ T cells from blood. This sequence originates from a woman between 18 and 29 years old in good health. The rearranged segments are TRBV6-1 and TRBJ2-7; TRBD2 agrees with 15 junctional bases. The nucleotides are TGTGCCAGCAGTGACGGACTAGCGGGAGGGTCTTACGAGCAGTACTTC. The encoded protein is CASSDGLAGGSYEQYF.